One and the same sample provided the 3 T cell receptor beta chains below, sequenced in a study of T cells in Graves' hyperthyroidism and ophthalmopathy. Amplification yielded TCR beta CDR3 regions, with RNA transcripts as the source. Initially, a first-round RT-PCR of the TCR CDR3 employed the HTBI primer set. TCRdb reanalysed the multiplex PCR reads using MiXCR and keeps one entry per CDR3 protein. Seen here are over 350,000 distinct CDR3 sequences, about 14% observed once, and the top ten hold less than 15%. Sequences were obtained from blood. These TCRs come from a man aged 18 to 30 with Graves' ophthalmopathy.

This clonotype was counted between two and nine times. The rearrangement links TRBV12-3 or TRBV12-4 to TRBJ1-5; 11 bases line up with TRBD1. The CDR3 loop spans 14 amino acids. The ends lost 6 bases at V and 7 bases at J; junction bases unmatched: 5. For the CDR3, the DNA is TGTGCCAGCAGGAGGACAGGGGGCTTGCAGCCCCAGCATTTT. It encodes CASRRTGGLQPQHF.

The table lists this clonotype with a few counts. The chain couples TRBV4-1 to TRBJ1-1; 8 positions agree with TRBD1. The CDR3 contains 17 residues. V was pared by 1 base and J by 1 base, with 8 bases of the junction left unmatched. Germline V gene lookup returns CDR1 MGHRA and CDR2 YSYEKL. The CDR3 bases are TGCGCCAGCAGCCAAGCGGCGGACAGGGTGGGGAACACTGAAGCTTTCTTT. This gives the protein CASSQAADRVGNTEAFF.

Many counts were recorded for this clonotype. This rearrangement joins TRBV3-1 to TRBJ1-1; D unclear. The CDR3 totals 13 residues. V was cut by 1 base and J by 1 base, with 4 bases left in between. Germline V lookup: CDR1 LGHDT, CDR2 YNNKEL (reference sequence). CDR3 in DNA: TGTGCCAGCAGCCAAGTAAGGAACACTGAAGCTTTCTTT. Translated: CASSQVRNTEAFF.